The 13 T cell receptor beta chains in this list originate from one sample, sequenced in a study of blood T cell repertoires in COVID-19. Repertoires were generated with immunoSEQ multiplex PCR, while TCRdb's copy carries only in-frame clones and drops some. This table holds some 150,000 clones, more than 75% found once. The sequencing input was peripheral blood. The source of these receptors is a man aged 40-50 years with acute or convalescent COVID-19.

The chain employs TRBV5-1 and TRBJ1-2, with a weak D call TRBD1 (6 bases). Per the germline V gene, CDR1 is SGHRS and CDR2 is YFSETQ. V lost 2 bases and J lost 6, with 11 bases in between. The CDR3 runs to 13 residues. The CDR3 coding sequence is TGCGCCAGCAGCTTCGGCCAGGGGAATGGCTACACCTTC. The encoded protein is CASSFGQGNGYTF.

V and J are TRBV24-1 and TRBJ2-2; a weak D match, TRBD1 (6 bases). The germline V and J ends were trimmed by 0 bases and 1 base, with 8 bases remaining between them. This CDR3 is 16 amino acids long. Germline CDR1 and CDR2: KGHDR and SFDVKD. The CDR3 sequence: CATSDLGQRNTGELFF. CDR3 DNA sequence: TGTGCCACCAGTGATTTGGGACAGAGGAACACCGGGGAGCTGTTTTTT.

This clone was seen only a few times. This rearrangement joins TRBV11-1 to TRBJ2-7; the match to TRBD1 covers 10 bases. Germline V gene sequence: CDR1 SGHAT, CDR2 FQDESV (reference sequence). The CDR3 consists of 15 residues. Unmatched junction bases numbered 6, after V lost 6 bases and J lost 1 base. Here the CDR3 DNA reads TGTGCCAGCAGTTGGGACAGGGGACCGTCCTACGAGCAGTACTTC. Encoded protein: CASSWDRGPSYEQYF.

The rearrangement uses TRBV28 and TRBJ1-2; the D is unclear. V lost 6 bases to trimming and J lost 6 bases, with 8 bases between them. Germline V gene lookup returns CDR1 MDHEN and CDR2 SYDVKM. This CDR3 has 11 residues. In nucleotides, the CDR3 is TGTGCCAGCAGGCGCGGGGATGGCTACACCTTC. Translating gives CASRRGDGYTF.

This clone was seen only once. This chain joins TRBV18 and TRBJ1-2; 7 bases fit TRBD1. V lost 3 bases and J lost 6; bases outside the gene matches: 10. The CDR3 runs to 15 residues. The germline CDR1 and CDR2 sequences are KGHSH and LQKENI. CDR3 DNA: TGTGCCAGCTCACCCCTTACACAGGGGATTCATGGCTACACCTTC. It encodes CASSPLTQGIHGYTF.

The chain has TRBV30 and TRBJ2-2; the D is unclear. Germline V gene data show CDR1 as GTSNPN and CDR2 as SVGIG (reference sequence). Trimming left V 2 bases short and J 8 bases short, with 9 bases between. This CDR3 is built from 12 residues. CDR3: CAWSLFMGELFF. CDR3 in DNA: TGTGCCTGGAGTCTTTTTATGGGGGAGCTGTTTTTT.

This chain links TRBV4-2 with TRBJ1-1; tentatively, D is TRBD1 (6 bases). Trimming pared 1 base from V and 2 bases from J, leaving 11 bases between. The CDR3 is 15 amino acids. CDR1 LGHNA and CDR2 YNFKEQ come from the germline V gene. The CDR3 is CASSQGTARNTEAFF. The CDR3 nucleotides are TGTGCCAGCAGCCAAGGGACAGCGAGAAACACTGAAGCTTTCTTT.

Regarding this clone: Sequence at one end of the junction differs from germline and may be a read error. V gene TRBV29-1 combines with J gene TRBJ1-2, with 10 bases fitting TRBD1. The CDR3 contains 13 residues. CDR1 SQVTM and CDR2 ANQGSEA come from the germline V gene. In DNA form, the CDR3 reads TGCAGCGTGGCAACGGGACAGGGGACCTTATCTGAATTC. As protein: CSVATGQGTLSEF.

This chain connects TRBV23-1 to TRBJ2-2; TRBD1 agrees at 9 bases. TRBV23-1 is recorded as an ORF, its role being uncertain. Unmatched junction bases numbered 13, after V lost 4 bases and J lost 7 bases. The CDR3 is made up of 17 amino acids. CDR3 loop: CASSRVPGQGSNGELFF. The CDR3 DNA follows: TGCGCCAGCAGTCGGGTCCCGGGACAGGGTAGTAACGGGGAGCTGTTTTTT.

The V gene is TRBV5-1, the J gene TRBJ1-1, with 9 bases lining up with TRBD1. The V and J ends lost 4 bases and 2 bases, in that order; junction bases with no gene match: 3. The V gene's germline CDR1 is SGHRS and CDR2 YFSETQ. The CDR3 runs to 14 residues. CDR3 coding DNA: TGCGCCAGCAGCGGGGACAGGGCCAACACTGAAGCTTTCTTT. Its protein is CASSGDRANTEAFF.

The chain carries TRBV4-2 and TRBJ1-3; unclear D gene. Germline values: CDR1 LGHNA, CDR2 YNFKEQ. CDR3 length equals 15 residues. V was pared by 0 bases and J by 6 bases, with 12 bases between. CDR3 DNA: TGTGCCAGCAGCCAAGATTTGCGGGGTGAAAACACCATATATTTT. Its protein is CASSQDLRGENTIYF.

This clone was counted a single time. The V call is TRBV4-2, the J call TRBJ1-4, with 7 bases lining up with TRBD1. V shed 4 bases and J 6 bases; nucleotides not matched to a gene: 11. Germline CDR1 reads LGHNA; CDR2 reads YNFKEQ. The CDR3 totals 16 residues. CDR3 residues: CASSPDPGQTYEKLFF. CDR3 nucleotide sequence: TGTGCCAGCAGCCCCGACCCGGGACAGACCTATGAAAAACTGTTTTTT.

The chain combines TRBV2 with TRBJ1-1; 9 bases align to TRBD1. The trim removed 6 bases at V and 4 bases at J, leaving 9 bases unmatched. This CDR3 is 15 amino acids long. The germline V gene encodes CDR1 SNHLY and CDR2 FYNNEI. The CDR3 DNA reads TGTGCCAGCAGCGAACGGGACAGGGTGGGCACTGAAGCTTTCTTT. Translating gives CASSERDRVGTEAFF.